A single sample is the source of the 18 T cell receptor beta chains below, sequenced in a study of a mutant IDH1 vaccine in newly diagnosed glioma. Time point described: week 35, safety follow-up. In every dose of vaccine, 300 ug of mutant IDH1 20-mer peptide was given alongside topical imiquimod. Generated by immunoSEQ multiplex PCR, the TCRdb table keeps only in-frame clones and is missing some. The data contain about 42,000 clones, roughly four fifths of them singletons. No antigens are known for them. Sequencing used PBMCs, obtained from a glioma patient whose treatment included an IDH1 peptide vaccine. The receptors originated from a woman aged 45-60 years with glioma.

This chain connects TRBV28 to TRBJ1-5; no clear D gene. With 3 bases removed from V and 5 bases from J, the gap between germline ends came to 5 bases. The CDR3 is made up of 12 amino acids. Germline V gene data show CDR1 as MDHEN and CDR2 as SYDVKM. The CDR3 reads CASSLSHQPQHF. The CDR3 DNA reads as TGTGCCAGCAGTTTGTCGCATCAGCCCCAGCATTTT.

This chain joins TRBV28 and TRBJ1-5; D possibly corresponds to TRBD1 (5 bases). V was clipped by 3 bases and J by 8 bases, with 8 bases between them. The CDR3 consists of 12 residues. The V gene's germline CDR1 is MDHEN and CDR2 SYDVKM. The CDR3 DNA reads as TGTGCCAGCAGTTTCCCAGGGAAGCCCCAGCATTTT. It codes for CASSFPGKPQHF.

This chain joins TRBV4-2 and TRBJ2-5; possible D gene TRBD2, 5 bases. The V end was cut by 6 bases, the J end by 0 bases, with 14 bases between. The CDR3 runs to 15 residues. Germline lookup yields CDR1 LGHNA and CDR2 YNFKEQ. CDR3 protein: CASSQSGPYQETQYF. The CDR3 bases are TGTGCCAGCAGTCAAAGCGGACCGTACCAAGAGACCCAGTACTTC.

Only one count was recorded for this clone. The genes are TRBV19 and TRBJ1-5; tentatively, D is TRBD1 (6 bases). The V and J ends lost 1 base and 7 bases respectively, with 11 bases between them. This CDR3 region has 14 residues. Looked up from germline, CDR1 is LNHDA and CDR2 is SQIVND (reference sequence). The CDR3 spells CASSIAGAFQPQHF. The CDR3 DNA reads TGTGCCAGTAGTATAGCAGGGGCATTCCAGCCCCAGCATTTT.

The genes are TRBV6-6 and TRBJ2-2, with a tentative D call TRBD1 (5 bases). Germline lookup yields CDR1 MNHNY and CDR2 SVGAGI (reference sequence). Trimming shortened V by 2 bases and J by 4 bases, and 8 bases separated the two germline ends. The CDR3 contains 14 residues. For the CDR3, the DNA is TGTGCCAGCAGTTACGGGGCAGCCACCGGGGAGCTGTTTTTT. Residues: CASSYGAATGELFF.

This clone occurred once. The V call is TRBV30, the J call TRBJ1-2; TRBD1 agrees at 9 bases. The CDR3 runs to 13 residues. Germline V lookup: CDR1 GTSNPN, CDR2 SVGIG (reference sequence). Losses at the gene ends were 3 bases for V and 6 bases for J; bases not matched to a gene: 5. The CDR3 DNA reads as TGTGCCTGGAGCGAACAGGGGGCTGATGGCTACACCTTC. As protein: CAWSEQGADGYTF.

The chain carries TRBV7-2 and TRBJ2-7, with 9 bases matching TRBD1. CDR3 length: 14 amino acids. Per germline, CDR1 SGHTA and CDR2 FQGNSA. The ends lost 5 bases at V and 5 bases at J; junction bases unmatched: 7. CDR3 residues: CASSEGQGPHEQYF. The CDR3 nucleotides are TGTGCCAGCAGCGAGGGACAGGGCCCCCACGAGCAGTACTTC.

This clone occurred once. J is TRBJ1-5 and V is TRBV7-2, with 7 bases matching TRBD1. Losses at the gene ends were 1 base for V and 7 bases for J; bases not matched to a gene: 4. This CDR3 has 14 amino acids. Germline CDR1 SGHTA, CDR2 FQGNSA. CDR3 loop: CASSLDRGEQPQHF. The CDR3 DNA sequence: TGTGCCAGCAGCTTAGACAGGGGTGAACAGCCCCAGCATTTT.

The chain recombines TRBV6-6 with TRBJ1-5; maybe TRBD1 (5 bases). Germline CDR1 MNHNY, CDR2 SVGAGI (reference sequence). The germline V and J ends were trimmed by 2 bases and 4 bases, with 12 bases remaining between them. CDR3 length: 15 residues. The CDR3 DNA reads as TGTGCCAGCAGTTACGCGGCAGGGAAGAATCAGCCCCAGCATTTT. It translates to CASSYAAGKNQPQHF.

This clone was seen a handful of times. The chain links TRBV5-1 to TRBJ2-1, with 8 bases matching TRBD1. Germline V gives CDR1 SGHRS, CDR2 YFSETQ. This CDR3 comprises 16 residues. V gave up 0 bases and J gave up 8 bases; unmatched junction bases: 10. CDR3 loop: CASSLDSAGGAYEQFF. CDR3 nucleotide sequence: TGCGCCAGCAGCTTGGATTCGGCAGGGGGCGCATATGAGCAGTTCTTC.

The gene calls are TRBV4-1 and TRBJ1-5; no clear D. Trimming shortened V by 4 bases and J by 5 bases, and 12 bases separated the two germline ends. Germline V gene data show CDR1 as MGHRA and CDR2 as YSYEKL. The length of the CDR3 is 14 residues. The CDR3 loop reads CASSLRTEDQPQHF. CDR3 nucleotide sequence: TGCGCCAGCAGCCTACGGACCGAAGATCAGCCCCAGCATTTT.

The rearrangement links TRBV27 to TRBJ2-3; 7 positions agree with TRBD1. The germline CDR1 and CDR2 sequences are MNHEY and SMNVEV (reference sequence). The CDR3 has 14 amino acids. V shed 5 bases and J 0 bases; nucleotides not matched to a gene: 2. In DNA form, the CDR3 reads TGTGCCAGCAGTCGGACAGGAAGCACAGATACGCAGTATTTT. It translates to CASSRTGSTDTQYF.

This chain connects TRBV27 to TRBJ2-7, with TRBD1 matching 7 bases. After removal of 10 bases from V and 5 bases from J, the junction contained 14 bases not matched to a gene. Germline CDR1 is MNHEY and CDR2 is SMNVEV (reference sequence). The CDR3 contains 14 residues. The CDR3 reads CATRSGDRDDEQYF. CDR3 nucleotide sequence: TGTGCCACTCGAAGTGGCGACAGGGACGACGAGCAGTACTTC.

The chain links TRBV15 to TRBJ2-2; D is perhaps TRBD1 or TRBD2 (5 bases each). Germline CDR1 and CDR2: LNHNV and YYDKDF (reference sequence). This CDR3 comprises 15 residues. With 0 bases removed from V and 5 bases from J, the gap between germline ends came to 10 bases. The CDR3 loop is CATSREDGGTGELFF. For the CDR3, the DNA is TGTGCCACCAGCAGAGAAGATGGGGGAACCGGGGAGCTGTTTTTT.

This chain joins TRBV5-1 and TRBJ2-7; D remains unclear. Looked up from germline, CDR1 is SGHRS and CDR2 is YFSETQ. The CDR3 runs to 14 residues. Trimming took off 4 bases at V and 4 bases at J, with 15 bases between the two ends. Here the CDR3 reads CASSPQGSKYEQYF. The DNA of the CDR3 is TGCGCCAGCAGCCCGCAAGGATCGAAGTACGAGCAGTACTTC.

The chain links TRBV7-2 to TRBJ2-3; the match to TRBD2 covers 7 bases. In germline, CDR1 is SGHTA, CDR2 FQGNSA. V gave up 2 bases and J gave up 6 bases; unmatched junction bases: 8. The CDR3 contains 15 residues. The CDR3 loop reads CASSLKYLGGDTQYF. DNA for the CDR3: TGTGCCAGCAGCTTAAAGTATTTGGGAGGGGATACGCAGTATTTT.

The V call is TRBV5-5, the J call TRBJ2-5; D is unresolved. This CDR3 is 13 amino acids long. In germline, CDR1 is SGHKS, CDR2 YYEKEE (reference sequence). Trimming took off 1 base at V and 3 bases at J, with 7 bases between the two ends. This CDR3 is CASSLWAKETQYF. The CDR3 bases are TGTGCCAGCAGCTTGTGGGCTAAAGAGACCCAGTACTTC. The entire variable domain, with the rest obtained from reference TRBV5-5 and TRBJ2-5, is as follows: DAGVTQSPTHLIKTRGQQVTLRCSPISGHKSVSWYQQVLGQGPQFIFQYYEKEERGRGNFPDRFSARQFPNYSSELNVNALLLGDSALYLCASSLWAKETQYFGPGTRLLVL.

The V gene is TRBV6-4, the J gene TRBJ1-5; D remains unclear. The V and J ends lost 3 bases and 5 bases respectively, with 8 bases between them. CDR1 MRHNA and CDR2 SNTAGT come from the germline V gene. The CDR3 is made up of 13 amino acids. CDR3: CASSEQRDQPQHF. The DNA of the CDR3 is TGTGCCAGCAGTGAACAAAGGGATCAGCCCCAGCATTTT.